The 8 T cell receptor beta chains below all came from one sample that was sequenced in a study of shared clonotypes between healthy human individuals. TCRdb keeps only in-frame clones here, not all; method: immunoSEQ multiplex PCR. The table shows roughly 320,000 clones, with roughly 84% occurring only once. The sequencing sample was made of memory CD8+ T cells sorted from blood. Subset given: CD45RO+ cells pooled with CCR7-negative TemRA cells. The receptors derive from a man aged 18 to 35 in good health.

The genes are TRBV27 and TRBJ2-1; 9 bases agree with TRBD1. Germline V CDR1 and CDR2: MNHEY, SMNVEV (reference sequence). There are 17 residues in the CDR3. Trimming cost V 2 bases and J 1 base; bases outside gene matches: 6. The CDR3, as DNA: TGTGCCAGCAGTTTAATAGTCGGGACAGGGTCCTACAATGAGCAGTTCTTC. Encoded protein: CASSLIVGTGSYNEQFF.

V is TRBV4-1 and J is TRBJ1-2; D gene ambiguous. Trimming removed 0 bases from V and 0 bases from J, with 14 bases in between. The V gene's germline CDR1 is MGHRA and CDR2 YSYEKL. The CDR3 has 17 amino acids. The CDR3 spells CASSQDLYWSANYGYTF. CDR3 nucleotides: TGCGCCAGCAGCCAAGATCTCTACTGGTCAGCTAACTATGGCTACACCTTC.

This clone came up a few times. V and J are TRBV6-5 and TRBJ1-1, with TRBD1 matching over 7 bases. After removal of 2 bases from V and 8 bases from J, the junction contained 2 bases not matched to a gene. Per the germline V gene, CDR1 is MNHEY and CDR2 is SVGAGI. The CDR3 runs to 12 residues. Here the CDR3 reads CASSYPTGEAFF. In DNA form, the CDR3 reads TGTGCCAGCAGTTACCCGACAGGGGAAGCTTTCTTT.

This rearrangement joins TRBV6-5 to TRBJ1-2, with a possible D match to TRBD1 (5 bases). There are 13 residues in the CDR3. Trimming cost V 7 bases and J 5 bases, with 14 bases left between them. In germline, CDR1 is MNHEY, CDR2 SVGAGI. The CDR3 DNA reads TGTGCCAGCACGGGGGGAGATAGGTATGGCTACACCTTC. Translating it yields CASTGGDRYGYTF.

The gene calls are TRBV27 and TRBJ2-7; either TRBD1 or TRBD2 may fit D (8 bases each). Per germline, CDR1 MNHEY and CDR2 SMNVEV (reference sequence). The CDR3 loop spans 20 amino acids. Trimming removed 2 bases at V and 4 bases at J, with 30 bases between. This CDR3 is CASSLVGYPREGRGRYEQYF. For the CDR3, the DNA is TGTGCCAGCAGTTTAGTCGGATACCCTCGGGAGGGCAGGGGGCGTTACGAGCAGTACTTC.

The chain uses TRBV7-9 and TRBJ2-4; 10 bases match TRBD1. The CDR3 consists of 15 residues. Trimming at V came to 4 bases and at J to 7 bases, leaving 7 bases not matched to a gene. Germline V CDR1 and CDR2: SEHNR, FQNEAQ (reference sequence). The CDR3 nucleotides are TGTGCCAGCAGCTCGGTGGGGGACAGGGGTAACATTCAGTACTTC. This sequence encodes CASSSVGDRGNIQYF.

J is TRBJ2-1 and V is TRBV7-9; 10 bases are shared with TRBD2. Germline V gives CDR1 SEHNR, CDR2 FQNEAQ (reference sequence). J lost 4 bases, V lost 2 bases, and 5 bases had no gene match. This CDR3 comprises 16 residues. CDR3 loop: CASSLSSGGLYNEQFF. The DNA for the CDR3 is TGTGCCAGCAGCTTAAGTAGCGGGGGGCTATACAATGAGCAGTTCTTC.

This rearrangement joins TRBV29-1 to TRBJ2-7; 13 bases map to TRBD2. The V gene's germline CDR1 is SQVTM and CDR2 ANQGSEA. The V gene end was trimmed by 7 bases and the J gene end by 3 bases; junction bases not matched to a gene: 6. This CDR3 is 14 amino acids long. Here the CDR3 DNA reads TGCAGCGCTGGACTAGCGGGGGAGGGCTACGAGCAGTACTTC. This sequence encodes CSAGLAGEGYEQYF.